These 12 T cell receptor beta chains were sequenced from one sample in a study of blood T cell repertoires in COVID-19 (TCRdb year 2020). The library was obtained by the immunoSEQ multiplex PCR assay. In its TCRdb copy, this immuneACCESS table keeps in-frame sequences only and misses some clones. Where compared with another copy, unresolved V genes explain less than half of these, and the others have no known cause. The table for this sample lists approximately 41,000 clones; roughly nine tenths of them were counted only once. Jointly, the top ten make up about 9.2% of the sample. Input material: peripheral blood. The source of these receptors is a woman older than 75 with active COVID-19.

The chain joins TRBV5-6 to TRBJ2-1, with D possibly matching TRBD1 (6 bases). This CDR3 contains 13 residues. V shed 6 bases and J shed 10 bases, with 17 bases lying between them. The V gene's germline CDR1 is SGHDT and CDR2 YYEEEE. The CDR3 region has the DNA TGTGCCAGCACCACCTGGGTTGGGACAGAGCAGTTCTTC. Translation gives CASTTWVGTEQFF.

The V call is TRBV27, the J call TRBJ2-2, with a weak D call TRBD1 (6 bases). The V gene's germline CDR1 is MNHEY and CDR2 SMNVEV (reference sequence). Trimming took off 5 bases at V and 3 bases at J, with 13 bases between the two ends. This CDR3 comprises 15 residues. In DNA form, the CDR3 reads TGTGCCAGCAGTCCCCGTGGGGGCGACACCGGGGAGCTGTTTTTT. It is translated as CASSPRGGDTGELFF.

The chain links TRBV7-9 to TRBJ2-7, with D maybe TRBD1 (5 bases). The CDR3 contains 13 residues. CDR1 SEHNR and CDR2 FQNEAQ come from the germline V gene (reference sequence). V lost 2 bases and J lost 1, with 6 bases in between. The DNA of the CDR3 is TGTGCCAGCAGCTTATGGACATCCTACGAGCAGTACTTC. Protein product: CASSLWTSYEQYF.

The chain is built from TRBV19 and TRBJ2-7; D gene unclear. The length of the CDR3 is 11 residues. The ends were cut back, 2 bases at V and 6 bases at J, with 5 bases in the middle. The germline gives CDR1 LNHDA, CDR2 SQIVND (reference sequence). CDR3 sequence: CASSIFSEQYF. CDR3 sequence (DNA): TGTGCCAGTAGTATATTCTCCGAGCAGTACTTC. Full variable domain (outside the CDR3, taken from reference TRBV19 and TRBJ2-7): DGGITQSPKYLFRKEGQNVTLSCEQNLNHDAMYWYRQDPGQGLRLIYYSQIVNDFQKGDIAEGYSVSREKKESFPLTVTSAQKNPTAFYLCASSIFSEQYFGPGTRLTVT.

The chain joins TRBV7-9 to TRBJ1-1, with D possibly TRBD1 on 5 matching bases. CDR1 is SEHNR, CDR2 FQNEAQ, per germline (reference sequence). There are 12 residues in the CDR3. V was trimmed by 2 bases and J by 5 bases, leaving 6 bases between them. CDR3 coding DNA: TGTGCCAGCAGCTTACCAGGGACTGAAGCTTTCTTT. Its protein is CASSLPGTEAFF.

The chain is built from TRBV6-5 and TRBJ1-2, with 8 positions matching TRBD1. CDR3 size: 14 residues. Germline loops: CDR1 MNHEY, CDR2 SVGAGI. After removal of 8 bases from V and 7 bases from J, the junction contained 12 bases not matched to a gene. This CDR3 reads CASFRPGTGFGYTF. CDR3 coding DNA: TGTGCCAGCTTCCGACCCGGGACAGGTTTTGGCTACACCTTC.

This chain connects TRBV7-9 to TRBJ1-6; 8 nucleotides match TRBD1. The CDR3 covers 14 residues. The V segment lost 5 bases and the J segment 8 bases; nucleotides outside the gene matches: 5. CDR1 and CDR2 (germline): SEHNR, FQNEAQ (reference sequence). CDR3 sequence: CASSPGQGYSPLHF. CDR3 coding DNA: TGTGCCAGCAGCCCTGGACAGGGTTATTCACCCCTCCACTTT.

The rearrangement uses TRBV6-6 and TRBJ1-6, with 7 bases fitting TRBD1. This CDR3 has 13 amino acids. Trimming cost V 7 bases and J 10 bases; bases outside gene matches: 7. Germline V gene data show CDR1 as MNHNY and CDR2 as SVGAGI (reference sequence). This chain's CDR3 is CASTRDSWSPLHF. The CDR3 coding sequence is TGTGCCAGCACCCGGGACAGCTGGTCACCCCTCCACTTT.

This chain uses TRBV18 with TRBJ2-5; D uncertain. Deletions cut 6 bases from V and 4 bases from J, with 12 bases between. CDR1 is KGHSH, CDR2 LQKENI, per germline. The CDR3 sequence is 13 residues long. CDR3 in DNA: TGTGCCAGCTCGGGCTACCCCGTAGAGACCCAGTACTTC. This sequence encodes CASSGYPVETQYF.

The chain links TRBV6-1 to TRBJ1-2; the D is unclear. Germline values: CDR1 MNHNS, CDR2 SASEGT. There are 13 residues in the CDR3. Trimming left V 1 base short and J 6 bases short, with 9 bases between. The CDR3, as DNA: TGTGCCAGCAGTGAAGTACGGACTCATGGCTACACCTTC. This translates into CASSEVRTHGYTF.

The chain is built from TRBV19 and TRBJ2-1; D gene uncertain. There are 16 residues in the CDR3. Germline CDR1 LNHDA, CDR2 SQIVND (reference sequence). V was shortened by 1 base and J by 4 bases, with 14 bases between the two germline ends. The CDR3 region is CASSIAAAPQYNEQFF. CDR3 sequence (DNA): TGTGCCAGTAGTATAGCTGCGGCACCCCAATACAATGAGCAGTTCTTC.

The chain couples TRBV7-2 to TRBJ1-4; TRBD1 is a possible D gene (5 bases). There are 15 residues in the CDR3. V shed 2 bases and J shed 3 bases, with 10 bases lying between them. The germline gives CDR1 SGHTA, CDR2 FQGNSA. In DNA form, the CDR3 reads TGTGCCAGCAGCTTAATATGGGGCTCTAATGAAAAACTGTTTTTT. This encodes CASSLIWGSNEKLFF.